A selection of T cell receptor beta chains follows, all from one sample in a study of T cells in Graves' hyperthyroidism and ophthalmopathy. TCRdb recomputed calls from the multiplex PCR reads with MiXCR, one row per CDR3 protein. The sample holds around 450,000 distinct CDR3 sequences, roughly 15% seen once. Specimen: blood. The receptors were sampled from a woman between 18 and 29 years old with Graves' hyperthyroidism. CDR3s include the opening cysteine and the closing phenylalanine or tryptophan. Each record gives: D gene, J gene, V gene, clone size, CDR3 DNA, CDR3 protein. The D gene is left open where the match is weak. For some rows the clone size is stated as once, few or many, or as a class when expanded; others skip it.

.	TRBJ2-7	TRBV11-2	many	TGTGCCAGCAGCTTAGAATACGGGGGCGAGCAGTACTTC	CASSLEYGGEQYF
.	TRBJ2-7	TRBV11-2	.	TGTGCCAGCAGTCCACAACCGAATACTCCTCTCGAGCAGTACTTC	CASSPQPNTPLEQYF
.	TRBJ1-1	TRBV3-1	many	TGTGCCAGCGGGTCGGGAAGGGGGGCAACTGAAGCTTTCTTT	CASGSGRGATEAFF
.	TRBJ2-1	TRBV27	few	TGTGCCAGCAGTTTATCTTGGCTGGTAGACAATGAGCAGTTCTTC	CASSLSWLVDNEQFF
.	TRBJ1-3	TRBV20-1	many	TGCAGTGCTAATCCGGGACAAGGAGGAAACACCATATATTTT	CSANPGQGGNTIYF
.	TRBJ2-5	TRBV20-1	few	TGCAGTGCTAGGGGGAGGGGGGGATCTGAGACCCAGTACTTC	CSARGRGGSETQYF
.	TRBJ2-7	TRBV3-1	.	TGTGCCAGCAGCAAGGGACTGGCACTCTACGAGCAGTACTTC	CASSKGLALYEQYF
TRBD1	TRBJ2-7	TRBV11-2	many	TGTGCCAGCAGCCGGACAGGGACCTACGAGCAGTACTTC	CASSRTGTYEQYF
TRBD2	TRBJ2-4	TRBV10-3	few	TGTGCCATCAGTGAATCGGGTTTTACTAGCGGGAGCTTTAACAAAAACATTCAGTACTTC	CAISESGFTSGSFNKNIQYF
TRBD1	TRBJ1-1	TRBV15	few	TGTGCCACCAGCAGAGATTCAATGAGGACAGGCTTTATGAACACTGAAGCTTTCTTT	CATSRDSMRTGFMNTEAFF
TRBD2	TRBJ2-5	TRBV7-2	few	TGTGCCAGCAGCTTAGATTTACTAGCGGGAGGTTTAGGGGAGACCCAGTACTTC	CASSLDLLAGGLGETQYF
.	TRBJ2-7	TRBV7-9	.	TGTGCCAGCAGCGCAACGGGACAGGCGGGGGGCGAGCAGTACTTC	CASSATGQAGGEQYF
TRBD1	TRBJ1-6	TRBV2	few	TGTGCCAGCAGGACAGGGGGCAGCGGTTCACCCCTCCACTTT	CASRTGGSGSPLHF
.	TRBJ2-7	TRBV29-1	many	TGCAGCGTTTCCTCGGGACACGTTTACGAGCAGTACTTC	CSVSSGHVYEQYF
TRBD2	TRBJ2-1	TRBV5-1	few	TGCGCCAGCAGCTTGGGGGTAGCGGGTATCAATGAGCAGTTCTTC	CASSLGVAGINEQFF
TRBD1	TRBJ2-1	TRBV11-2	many	TGTGCCAGCAGCTTCGTATTTCCCAGGGGGAGCAGCACCTACAATGAGCAGTTCTTC	CASSFVFPRGSSTYNEQFF
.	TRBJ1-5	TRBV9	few	TGTGCCAGCAGCGTAGACGGGGGTCGTAATCAGCCCCAGCATTTT	CASSVDGGRNQPQHF
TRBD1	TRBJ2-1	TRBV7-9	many	TGTGCCAGCAGCTTTCCGGGACAGACCTACAATGAGCAGTTCTTC	CASSFPGQTYNEQFF
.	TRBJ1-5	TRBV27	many	TGTGCCAGCAGTTTATCAGGGGATCAGCCCCAGCATTTT	CASSLSGDQPQHF
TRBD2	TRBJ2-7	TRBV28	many	TGTGCCAGCAGATCTATGGGACTAGCTACCTACGAGCAGTACTTC	CASRSMGLATYEQYF
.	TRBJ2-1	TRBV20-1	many	TGCAGTGCTGGAGGGTACAATGAGCAGTTCTTC	CSAGGYNEQFF
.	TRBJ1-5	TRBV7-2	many	TGTGCCAGCAGCCGGACCCCCAATCAGCCCCAGCATTTT	CASSRTPNQPQHF
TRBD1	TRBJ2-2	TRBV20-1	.	TGCAGTGCTCGACAGGGGGCGGTCACCGGGGAGCTGTTTTTT	CSARQGAVTGELFF
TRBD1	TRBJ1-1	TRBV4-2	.	TGTGCCAGCAGCCGGGGACAGGGCGACCCTTACACGAACACTGAAGCTTTCTTT	CASSRGQGDPYTNTEAFF
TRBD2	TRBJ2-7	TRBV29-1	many	TGCAGCGTTTCTTCAGCTAGCGGGCTTAGCTCCTACGAGCAGTACTTC	CSVSSASGLSSYEQYF
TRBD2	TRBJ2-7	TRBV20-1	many	TGCAGTGCTAGAGATTTACAGCGGGAGTTATACGAGCAGTACTTC	CSARDLQRELYEQYF
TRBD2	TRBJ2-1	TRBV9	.	TGTGCCAGCAGCGCGTACCCCGTGAGCGGGAGGGCCTACGATGAGCAGTTCTTC	CASSAYPVSGRAYDEQFF
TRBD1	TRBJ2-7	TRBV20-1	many	TGCAGTGCCGGACAGGGGCGCTATCCCGAGCAGTACTTC	CSAGQGRYPEQYF
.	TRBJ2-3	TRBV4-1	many	TGCGCCAGCAGCCAAGGAGGGACAACTAGCACAGATACGCAGTATTTT	CASSQGGTTSTDTQYF
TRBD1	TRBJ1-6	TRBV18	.	TGTGCCAGCTCACACGACAGGGGGAATTCACCCCTCCACTTT	CASSHDRGNSPLHF
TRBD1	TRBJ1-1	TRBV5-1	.	TGCGCCAGCAGCCAGGGACAGGAGGGCACTGAAGCTTTCTTT	CASSQGQEGTEAFF
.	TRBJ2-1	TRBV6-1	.	TGTGCCAGTGGGGAGACACGGACGTACTACAATGAGCAGTTCTTC	CASGETRTYYNEQFF
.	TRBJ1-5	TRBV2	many	TGTGCCAGCAGTGTTGAGAGCAATCAGCCCCAGCATTTT	CASSVESNQPQHF
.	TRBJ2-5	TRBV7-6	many	TGTGCCAGCAGCTTAGAGAGGGCGAGAGAGACCCAGTACTTC	CASSLERARETQYF
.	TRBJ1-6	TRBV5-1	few	TGCGCCAGCAGCCGTGGTGCAGGAGCAAATTCACCCCTCCACTTT	CASSRGAGANSPLHF
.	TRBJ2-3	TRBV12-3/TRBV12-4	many	TGTGCCAGCAGAACGGGAAGAGGGAGCACCACAGATACGCAGTATTTT	CASRTGRGSTTDTQYF
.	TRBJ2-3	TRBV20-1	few	TGCAGTGCTCAGCGGGTCGGCGCAGATACGCAGTATTTT	CSAQRVGADTQYF
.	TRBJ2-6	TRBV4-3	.	TGCGCCAGCAGCCAAGCCAGTCCCTACTCTGGGGCCAACGTCCTGACTTTC	CASSQASPYSGANVLTF
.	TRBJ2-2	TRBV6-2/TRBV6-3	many	TGTGCCAGCAGTTATATGGAGACCGGGGAGCTGTTTTTT	CASSYMETGELFF
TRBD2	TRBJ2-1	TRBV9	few	TGTGCCAGCAGCTCCACTAGCGGGAGGGCCACTGAGCAGTTCTTC	CASSSTSGRATEQFF
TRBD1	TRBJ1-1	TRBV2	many	TGTGCCAGCAGGGGGGGGACAGGTGAAGCTTTCTTT	CASRGGTGEAFF
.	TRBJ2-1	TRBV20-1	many	TGCAGTGCCGAACCTTCCGGAGTGGAGCAGGGCCTATACAATGAGCAGTTCTTC	CSAEPSGVEQGLYNEQFF